A selection of T cell receptor beta chains follows, all from one sample in a study. TCRdb re-called the 5' RACE reads with MiXCR, one entry per CDR3 protein. The sample records approximately 50,000 distinct CDR3 sequences, roughly 20% being singletons. The sequenced sample consisted of tumor-infiltrating Tregs sorted from the breast tumor. The receptors originated from a female donor with breast cancer. The CDR3 runs from the conserved cysteine through the conserved F or W. The D gene is left open where the match is weak. Clone sizes are given selectively: once, few, many, or a class where the clone is expanded.

cdr3_nt	cdr3_aa	d_call	v_call	j_call	clone_size
TGTGCCAGCAAGGCGGAGCATGAGCAGTTCTTC	CASKAEHEQFF	NA	TRBV6-2/TRBV6-3	TRBJ2-1	NA
TGTGCCAGCAGGGGAGCGAACACTGAAGCTTTCTTT	CASRGANTEAFF	NA	TRBV10-3	TRBJ1-1	NA
TGCGCCAGCAGCCAAGGGGGAACCGGGGTGCAACAAGAGACCCAGTACTTC	CASSQGGTGVQQETQYF	NA	TRBV4-1	TRBJ2-5	few
TGTGCCAGCAGCTTATTATCTAGCGGGAGAACCGGGGAGCTGTTTTTT	CASSLLSSGRTGELFF	TRBD2	TRBV7-2	TRBJ2-2	few
TGCAGTGCTAGCGGGGCCGGCAGCTATTCCAATCAGCCCCAGCATTTT	CSASGAGSYSNQPQHF	NA	TRBV20-1	TRBJ1-5	NA
TGCAGCGTCGGGACAGGGTCGAAGGGAGAGACCCAGTACTTC	CSVGTGSKGETQYF	TRBD1	TRBV29-1	TRBJ2-5	many
TGTGCCTGGAGTGGGTCGGGGGATTCACCCCTCCACTTT	CAWSGSGDSPLHF	NA	TRBV30	TRBJ1-6	NA
TGTGCCAGCAGTCAAAACGACTGGGGGGCTTACGAGCAGTACTTC	CASSQNDWGAYEQYF	NA	TRBV12-3/TRBV12-4	TRBJ2-7	NA
TGCGCCAGCACACGAGGTGATAGCGGAGGTTCCTACGAGCAGTACTTC	CASTRGDSGGSYEQYF	NA	TRBV5-1	TRBJ2-7	many
TGTGCCAGCAGCTCGTCCGGGACTAGCGGGAGCAATGAGCAGTTCTTC	CASSSSGTSGSNEQFF	TRBD2	TRBV7-2	TRBJ2-1	many
TGCAGCGCTGTAGGGATAAACACCGGGGAGCTGTTTTTT	CSAVGINTGELFF	NA	TRBV29-1	TRBJ2-2	NA
TGTGCCATCAGGGCGTCCTACGAGCAGTACTTC	CAIRASYEQYF	NA	TRBV10-3	TRBJ2-7	few
TGCAGTGCTATAGCCAGGGGGGCGAACACCGGGGAGCTGTTTTTT	CSAIARGANTGELFF	NA	TRBV20-1	TRBJ2-2	NA
TGTGCCAGCAGCTTAGGACAGGGACTCAGCACAGATACGCAGTATTTT	CASSLGQGLSTDTQYF	NA	TRBV7-2	TRBJ2-3	many
TGCGCCAGCAGCTCTGGCCTAGGCCCCTACCACAGCACAGATACGCAGTATTTT	CASSSGLGPYHSTDTQYF	NA	TRBV5-1	TRBJ2-3	few
TGCGCCAGCAGCCAAGAATCGTTCGGAATCACCGGGGAGCTGTTTTTT	CASSQESFGITGELFF	NA	TRBV4-1	TRBJ2-2	many
TGTGCCAGCAGCGCCGGACGGGACAGGGACTACGAGCAGTACTTC	CASSAGRDRDYEQYF	TRBD1	TRBV5-5	TRBJ2-7	medium-sized
TGCGCCAGCAGCCACGGACAGGGGCGTTCACCCCTCCACTTT	CASSHGQGRSPLHF	TRBD1	TRBV5-1	TRBJ1-6	many
TGTGCCAGCAGTCAACGGAAGACAGGGCTACAAGAGACCCAGTACTTC	CASSQRKTGLQETQYF	TRBD1	TRBV2	TRBJ2-5	once
TGTGCCAGCAGCCCTATACCGGGACCCTCCTCCGAGCAGTACTTC	CASSPIPGPSSEQYF	NA	TRBV7-9	TRBJ2-7	medium-sized
TGTGCCAGCAGCCCCCGGGTAGCGGGAGGAGAGACCCAGTACTTC	CASSPRVAGGETQYF	TRBD2	TRBV9	TRBJ2-5	few
TGTGCCACCAGTGAACGGGGGTATCTGGATACGCAGTATTTT	CATSERGYLDTQYF	NA	TRBV28	TRBJ2-3	NA